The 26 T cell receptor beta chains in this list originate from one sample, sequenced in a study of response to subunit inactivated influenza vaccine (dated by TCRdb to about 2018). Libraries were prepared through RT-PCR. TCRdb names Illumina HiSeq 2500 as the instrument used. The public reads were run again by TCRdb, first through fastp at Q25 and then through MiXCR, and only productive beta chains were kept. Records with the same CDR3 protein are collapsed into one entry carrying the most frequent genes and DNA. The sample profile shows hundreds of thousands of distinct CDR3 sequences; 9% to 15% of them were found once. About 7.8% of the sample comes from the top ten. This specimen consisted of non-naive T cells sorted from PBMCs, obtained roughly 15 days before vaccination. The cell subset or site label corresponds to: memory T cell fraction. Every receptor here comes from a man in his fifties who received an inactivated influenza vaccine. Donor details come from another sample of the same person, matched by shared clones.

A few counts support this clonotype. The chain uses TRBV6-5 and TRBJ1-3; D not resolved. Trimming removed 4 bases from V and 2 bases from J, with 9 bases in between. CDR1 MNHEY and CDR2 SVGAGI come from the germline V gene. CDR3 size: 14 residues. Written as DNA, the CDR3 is TGTGCCAGCAGTTCTCCAGGAGCTGGAAACACCATATATTTT. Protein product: CASSSPGAGNTIYF.

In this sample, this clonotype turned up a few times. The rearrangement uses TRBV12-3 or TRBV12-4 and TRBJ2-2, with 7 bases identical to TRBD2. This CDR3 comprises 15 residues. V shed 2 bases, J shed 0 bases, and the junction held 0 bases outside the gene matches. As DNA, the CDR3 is TGTGCCAGCAGTTTACGGGGGGCGAACACCGGGGAGCTGTTTTTT. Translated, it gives CASSLRGANTGELFF.

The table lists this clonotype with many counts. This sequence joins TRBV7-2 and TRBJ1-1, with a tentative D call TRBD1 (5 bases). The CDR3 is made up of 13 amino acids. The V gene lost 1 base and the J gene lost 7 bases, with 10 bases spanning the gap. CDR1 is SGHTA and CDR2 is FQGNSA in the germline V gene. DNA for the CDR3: TGTGCCAGCAGCTTAGACACAGGACGTGAAGCTTTCTTT. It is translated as CASSLDTGREAFF.

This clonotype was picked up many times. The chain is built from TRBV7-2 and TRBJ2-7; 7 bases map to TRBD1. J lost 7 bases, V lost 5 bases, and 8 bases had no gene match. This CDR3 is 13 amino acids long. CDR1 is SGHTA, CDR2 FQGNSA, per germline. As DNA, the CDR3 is TGTGCCAGCAGCCCTACAGGGGTGGGGGAGCAGTACTTC. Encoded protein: CASSPTGVGEQYF.

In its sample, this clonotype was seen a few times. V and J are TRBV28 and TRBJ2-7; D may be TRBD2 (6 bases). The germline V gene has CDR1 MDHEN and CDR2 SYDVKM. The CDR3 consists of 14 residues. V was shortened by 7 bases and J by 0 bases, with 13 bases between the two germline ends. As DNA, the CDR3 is TGTGCCAGCACCTCTCTGGGGGGCTCCTACGAGCAGTACTTC. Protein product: CASTSLGGSYEQYF.

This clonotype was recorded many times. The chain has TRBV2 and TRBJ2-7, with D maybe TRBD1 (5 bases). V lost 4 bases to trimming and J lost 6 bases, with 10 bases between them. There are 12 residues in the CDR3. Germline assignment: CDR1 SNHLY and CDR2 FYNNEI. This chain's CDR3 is CASSGEDTEQYF. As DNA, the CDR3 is TGTGCCAGCAGTGGCGAGGACACCGAGCAGTACTTC.

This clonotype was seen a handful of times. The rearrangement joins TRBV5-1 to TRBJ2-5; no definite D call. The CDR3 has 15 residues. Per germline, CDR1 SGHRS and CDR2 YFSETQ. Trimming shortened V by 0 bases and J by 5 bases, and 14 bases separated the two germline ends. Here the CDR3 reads CASSLASGPQETQYF. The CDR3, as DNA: TGCGCCAGCAGCTTGGCCTCCGGCCCCCAGGAGACCCAGTACTTC.

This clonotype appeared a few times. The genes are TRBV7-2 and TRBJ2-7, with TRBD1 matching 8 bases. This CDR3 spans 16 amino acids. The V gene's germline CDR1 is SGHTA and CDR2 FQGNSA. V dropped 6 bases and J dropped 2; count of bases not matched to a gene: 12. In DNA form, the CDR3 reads TGTGCCAGCAGTCAGGCACCGGGACAGGCGGCCTACGAGCAGTACTTC. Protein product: CASSQAPGQAAYEQYF.

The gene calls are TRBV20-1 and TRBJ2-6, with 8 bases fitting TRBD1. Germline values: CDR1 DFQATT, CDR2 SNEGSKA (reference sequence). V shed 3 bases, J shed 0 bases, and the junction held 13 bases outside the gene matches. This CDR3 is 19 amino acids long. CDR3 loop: CSASGQGALLFSGANVLTF. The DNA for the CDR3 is TGCAGTGCTAGTGGACAGGGCGCCCTTTTGTTCTCTGGGGCCAACGTCCTGACTTTC.

This chain's CDR3 is CASSPQIAVTYEQYF. In DNA form, the CDR3 reads TGTGCCAGCAGCCCCCAGATTGCGGTTACCTACGAGCAGTACTTC. This sequence joins TRBV6-1 and TRBJ2-7; no definite D call. V was trimmed by 6 bases and J by 2 bases, leaving 17 bases between them. CDR3 length: 15 residues. Germline assignment: CDR1 MNHNS and CDR2 SASEGT.

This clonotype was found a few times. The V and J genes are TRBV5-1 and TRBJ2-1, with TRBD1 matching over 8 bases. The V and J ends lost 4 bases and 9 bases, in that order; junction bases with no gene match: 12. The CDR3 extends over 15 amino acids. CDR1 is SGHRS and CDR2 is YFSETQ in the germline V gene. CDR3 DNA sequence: TGCGCCAGCAGCGACTCGACAGGGGTGACTTTTGAGCAGTTCTTC. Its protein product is CASSDSTGVTFEQFF.

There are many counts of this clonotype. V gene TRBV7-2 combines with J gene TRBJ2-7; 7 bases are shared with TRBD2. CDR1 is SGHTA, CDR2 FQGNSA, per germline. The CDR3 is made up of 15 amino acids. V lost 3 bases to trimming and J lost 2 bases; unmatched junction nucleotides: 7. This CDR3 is CASSFVGGGPYEQYF. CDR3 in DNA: TGTGCCAGCAGCTTCGTCGGGGGAGGGCCCTACGAGCAGTACTTC. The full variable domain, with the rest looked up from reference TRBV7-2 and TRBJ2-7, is GAGVSQSPSNKVTEKGKDVELRCDPISGHTALYWYRQSLGQGLEFLIYFQGNSAPDKSGLPSDRFSAERTGGSVSTLTIQRTQQEDSAVYLCASSFVGGGPYEQYFGPGTRLTVT.

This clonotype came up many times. For the CDR3, the DNA is TGTGCCAGCAGACTAGCGGGTACTGAGCAGTTCTTC. Protein sequence: CASRLAGTEQFF. The rearrangement joins TRBV3-1 to TRBJ2-1, with 9 bases identical to TRBD2. Germline trimming cut 6 bases from V and 9 bases from J; bases unmatched to any gene: 3. The CDR3 is made up of 12 amino acids. Germline CDR1 and CDR2: LGHDT and YNNKEL (reference sequence).

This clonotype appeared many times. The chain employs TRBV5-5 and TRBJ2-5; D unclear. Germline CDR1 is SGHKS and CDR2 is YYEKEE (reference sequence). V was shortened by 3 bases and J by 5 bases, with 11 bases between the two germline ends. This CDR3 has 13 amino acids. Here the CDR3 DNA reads TGTGCCAGCAGCTGGACCGAAAGGGAGACCCAGTACTTC. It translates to CASSWTERETQYF.

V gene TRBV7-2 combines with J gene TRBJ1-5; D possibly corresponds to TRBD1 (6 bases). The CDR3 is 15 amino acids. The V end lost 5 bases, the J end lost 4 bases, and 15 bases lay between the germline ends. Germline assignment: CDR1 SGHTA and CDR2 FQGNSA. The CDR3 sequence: CASSLTEGGNQPQHF. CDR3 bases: TGTGCCAGCAGCCTCACTGAAGGGGGGAATCAGCCCCAGCATTTT.

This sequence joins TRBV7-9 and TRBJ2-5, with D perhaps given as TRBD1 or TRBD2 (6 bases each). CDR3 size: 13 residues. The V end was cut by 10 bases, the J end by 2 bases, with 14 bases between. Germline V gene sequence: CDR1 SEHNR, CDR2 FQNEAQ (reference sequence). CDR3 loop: CATSWRGQETQYF. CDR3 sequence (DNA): TGTGCCACATCCTGGAGGGGGCAAGAGACCCAGTACTTC.

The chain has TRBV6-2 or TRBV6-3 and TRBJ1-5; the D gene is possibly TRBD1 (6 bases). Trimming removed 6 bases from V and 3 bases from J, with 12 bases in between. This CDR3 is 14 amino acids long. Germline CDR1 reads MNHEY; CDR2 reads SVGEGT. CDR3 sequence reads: CASSQQGSNQPQHF. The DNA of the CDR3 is TGTGCCAGCAGCCAACAGGGATCCAATCAGCCCCAGCATTTT.

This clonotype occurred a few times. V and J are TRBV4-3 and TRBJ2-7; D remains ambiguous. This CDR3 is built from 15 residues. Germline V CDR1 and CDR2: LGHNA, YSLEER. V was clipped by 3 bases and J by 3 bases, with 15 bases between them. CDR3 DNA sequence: TGCGCCAGCAGCCAGCGAGGTGATCCGGGCTACGAGCAGTACTTC. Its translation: CASSQRGDPGYEQYF.

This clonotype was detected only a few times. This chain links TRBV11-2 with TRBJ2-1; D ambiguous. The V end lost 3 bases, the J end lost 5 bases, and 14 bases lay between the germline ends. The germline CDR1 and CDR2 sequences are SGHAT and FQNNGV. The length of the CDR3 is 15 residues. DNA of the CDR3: TGTGCCAGCAGCTTTCGTAGTTACGGAGACAATGAGCAGTTCTTC. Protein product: CASSFRSYGDNEQFF.

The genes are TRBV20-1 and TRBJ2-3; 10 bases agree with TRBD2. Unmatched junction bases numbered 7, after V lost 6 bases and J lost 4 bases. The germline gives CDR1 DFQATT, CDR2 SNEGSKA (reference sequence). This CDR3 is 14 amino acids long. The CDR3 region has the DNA TGCAGTGCCGGGCGGACTAGCGGCGCAGATACGCAGTATTTT. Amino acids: CSAGRTSGADTQYF.

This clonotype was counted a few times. DNA for the CDR3: TGTGCCAGCAGCCAAGACTCGACAGGGGCCGCTGAGCAGTTCTTC. Protein product: CASSQDSTGAAEQFF. The J gene is TRBJ2-1, the V gene TRBV3-1, with 8 positions matching TRBD1. Looked up from germline, CDR1 is LGHDT and CDR2 is YNNKEL (reference sequence). J lost 9 bases, V lost 0 bases, and 7 bases had no gene match. The CDR3 length is 15 residues.

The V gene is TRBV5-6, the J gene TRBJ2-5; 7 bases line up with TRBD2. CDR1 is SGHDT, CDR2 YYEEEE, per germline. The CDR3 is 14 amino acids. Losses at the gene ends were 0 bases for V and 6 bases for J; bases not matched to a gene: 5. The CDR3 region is CASSLGWGGQTQYF. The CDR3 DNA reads TGTGCCAGCAGCTTGGGGTGGGGAGGGCAGACCCAGTACTTC.

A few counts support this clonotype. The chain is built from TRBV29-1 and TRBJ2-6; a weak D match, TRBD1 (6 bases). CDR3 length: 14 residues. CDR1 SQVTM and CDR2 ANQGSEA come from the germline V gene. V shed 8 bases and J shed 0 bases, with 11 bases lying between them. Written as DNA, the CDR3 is TGCAGCATCAAACAGGGCTCTGGGGCCAACGTCCTGACTTTC. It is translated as CSIKQGSGANVLTF.

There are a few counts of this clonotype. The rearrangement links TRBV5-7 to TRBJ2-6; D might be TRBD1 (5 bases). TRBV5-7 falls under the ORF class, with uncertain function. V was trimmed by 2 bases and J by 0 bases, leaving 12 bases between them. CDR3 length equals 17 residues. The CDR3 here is CASSFGRASSGANVLTF. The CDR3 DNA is TGTGCCAGCAGCTTTGGCAGGGCCAGCTCTGGGGCCAACGTCCTGACTTTC.

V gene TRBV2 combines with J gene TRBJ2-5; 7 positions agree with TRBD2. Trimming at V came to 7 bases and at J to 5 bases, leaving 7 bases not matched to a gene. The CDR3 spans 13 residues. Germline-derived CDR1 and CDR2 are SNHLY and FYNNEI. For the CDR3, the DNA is TGTGCCAGCACCAGCGGGGAGTGGGAGACCCAGTACTTC. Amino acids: CASTSGEWETQYF.

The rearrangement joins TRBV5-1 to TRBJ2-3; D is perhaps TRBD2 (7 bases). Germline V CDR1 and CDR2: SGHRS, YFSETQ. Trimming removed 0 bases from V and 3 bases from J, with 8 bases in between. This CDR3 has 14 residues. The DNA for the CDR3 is TGCGCCAGCAGCTTGGAGGGGGGGACAGATACGCAGTATTTT. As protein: CASSLEGGTDTQYF.